This T cell receptor (beta chain) was identified in a study of T cells in Graves' hyperthyroidism and ophthalmopathy (dated by TCRdb to about 2019). Concerning the study at large: Peripheral blood was collected at initial diagnosis, before any treatment. TCR V-J signatures able to tell the groups apart were searched for in a discovery cohort of some 100 patients, of whom around 43 had Graves' ophthalmopathy and some 60 had stable Graves' hyperthyroidism. Once sampling was done, hyperthyroidism patients were given methimazole at a starting dose of 30 mg daily, whereas ophthalmopathy patients were given high-dose intravenous methylprednisolone. Prospective prediction of ophthalmopathy was tested in an independent validation cohort of approximately 18 hyperthyroidism patients and 17 patients who later progressed to ophthalmopathy. The paper describes TCR Vbeta CDR3 sequencing of about 140 peripheral blood samples, made up of 40 to 45 ophthalmopathy patients, over 70 hyperthyroidism patients and some 17 progressor patients. The approximately 95 discovery patients were divided at random into training and test sets in a 7:3 ratio. Thyroid tissue and blood T-cell repertoires from several Graves' hyperthyroidism patients were also compared in the study. General conclusions and limits of the study: Blood samples also contained most of the expanded thyroid clonotypes (frequency above 0.001), which suggests that blood repertoires may reflect thyroid immune responses. No statistical method was used to set the sample size in advance, and investigators knew the group allocation. In cross-validation, a model built on a 13 V-J signature told ophthalmopathy apart from stable hyperthyroidism with 87.88% sensitivity and approximately 81% specificity, and in testing the same model reached 80%/75%. During validation, the model predicted progression to ophthalmopathy a median of around six months ahead of onset, with around 65% sensitivity and more than 72% specificity.

Amplification of TCR beta CDR3 regions was carried out from RNA transcripts. For the first round of RT-PCR on the TCR CDR3, the HTBI primer set was used together with the Qiagen OneStep RT-PCR kit. The libraries were constructed in a second round of multiplex PCR and then size-selected and purified. Sequencing of the libraries was done on an Illumina HiSeq2000 using paired-end 100 bp reads. In the original analysis: SOAPnuke was used to process the raw data, removing reads that contained adapters or uncalled bases, had a mean Phred below 15, or lacked an exact match to the constant primer or identifier. High-quality paired reads were merged using COPE v1.2.5, and each unique nucleotide sequence was defined as a clonotype. Clonotypes were aligned to IMGT TRBV, TRBD and TRBJ reference segments using MiTCR v1.1. The analysis was restricted to V-J combinations with a frequency above 0.0001, which together covered approximately 99% of the repertoires. The TCS score was defined as the ratio of F50 (clonal expansion) to E x V (chaos), calculated using BLOSUM62-based TCRdist between CDR3 peptides within each V-J. Welch's t-statistics and random forest reduced 514 V-J features to roughly 13, which were used in a naive Bayes classifier (R e1071). TCRdb itself trimmed the public reads at Q25 with fastp, ran MiXCR and retained productive beta chains. Identical CDR3 protein sequences are pooled into one entry, listed with their most common genes and DNA. These V and J calls are TCRdb output, not the study's own analysis. The sample table lists around 600,000 distinct CDR3 sequences, about 14% of them with a count of one. Of the sample, roughly an eighth is held by the ten largest clones.

This clonotype was found a few times. Its target antigen remains unknown. No clone much larger than this one lies a single base away; base qualities are absent. The junction carries 10 bases between V and J, which are trimmed by 5 bases and 2 bases respectively. Based on the germline V gene, the CDR1 and CDR2 sequences are MNHEY and SVGEGT. There are 15 amino acids in the CDR3, from cysteine to phenylalanine inclusive. The sequence is cut down to CDR3 DNA, 45 bases in frame from base 1. Moderately to severely active disease, a Clinical Activity Score of at least 3, a NOSPECS grade of at least 4, and a duration under 3 months were present in ophthalmopathy patients. Patients with uncontrolled infections, other autoimmune diseases, pregnancy or lactation were excluded. Diagnoses were established on the basis of clinical symptoms, serum thyroxine and TRAb, thyroid ultrasound, and orbital computed tomography. PBMCs were separated from 10 ml of fresh peripheral blood using Ficoll-Paque density gradient centrifugation. Trizol reagent was used to extract total RNA, and RNA quality was then checked on an Agilent 2100 Bioanalyzer.

Material for sequencing was blood. This sequence uses TRBV6-2 or TRBV6-3 and TRBJ2-6; TRBD1 might be the D gene, on 6 matching bases. The receptor's source is a woman in her forties or fifties with Graves' ophthalmopathy. The DNA sequence is TGTGCCAGCAGTGATTCAGGGGCTGGGGCCAACGTCCTGACTTTC. The translation is CASSDSGAGANVLTF.